Listed below are T cell receptor beta chains from one sample, sequenced in a study of cytomegalovirus exposure and HLA in healthy donors. This table comes from immunoSEQ multiplex PCR, and its TCRdb copy is limited to in-frame clones, with some not included. The table includes fewer than 130,000 clones, 75% to 80% detected once. Sequenced material: PBMCs. The receptors were gathered from a woman under 40 in good health and CMV-seronegative. Each CDR3 is given with its conserved first and last residue. The D gene is left open where the match is weak. Part of the rows lack a size; the others show once, few, many or a class for expanded clones.

NA	NA	13	TRBV9	TRBJ2-7	TGTGCCAGCAGTTCCGGGACTGCCTACGAGCAGTACTTC	CASSSGTAYEQYF
NA	NA	14	TRBV9	TRBJ1-2	TGTGCCAGCAGTGAACAGGGATTTGGCTTGGGCTACACCTTC	CASSEQGFGLGYTF
NA	TRBD1	15	TRBV9	TRBJ1-1	TGTGCCAGCAGCCCCCGGACAGGGGGTGCCACTGAAGCTTTCTTT	CASSPRTGGATEAFF
NA	TRBD2	14	TRBV6-6	TRBJ2-7	TGTGCCAGAAGGACTAGCGGGACTTACTACGAGCAGTACTTC	CARRTSGTYYEQYF
once	NA	14	TRBV19	TRBJ1-5	TGTGCCAGTAGTATAGATGGGGGGAAGAAGCCCCAGCATTTT	CASSIDGGKKPQHF
NA	TRBD1	15	TRBV10-3	TRBJ1-1	TGTGCCATCAGTGAGCCGGGACAGGGGGCGACGGAGGCTTTCTTT	CAISEPGQGATEAFF
NA	NA	15	TRBV6-1	TRBJ1-1	TGTGCCAGCAGTCCCACGACAGGAAGGATCACTGAAGCTTTCTTT	CASSPTTGRITEAFF
NA	NA	15	TRBV18	TRBJ1-5	TGTGCCAGCTCACCACCGGGGGCAGGTAATCAGCCCCAGCATTTT	CASSPPGAGNQPQHF
once	NA	19	TRBV4-1	TRBJ2-1	TGCGCCAGCAGCCAAGAGGAGGGGGCGGCCTATCCCTCCTACAATGAGCAGTTCTTC	CASSQEEGAAYPSYNEQFF
NA	NA	14	TRBV6-5	TRBJ2-2	TGTGCCAGCAGTAACAGGATTTCCACCGGGGAGCTGTTTTTT	CASSNRISTGELFF
NA	TRBD2	15	TRBV2	TRBJ2-7	TGTGCCAGCAGTGAAGGTCTAGCGGCAAACTACGAGCAGTACTTC	CASSEGLAANYEQYF
once	TRBD1	15	TRBV30	TRBJ2-7	TGTGCCTGGAGTGGACCGGGACAGGGCTACTCAGAGCAGTACTTC	CAWSGPGQGYSEQYF
NA	TRBD2	13	TRBV5-1	TRBJ2-1	TGCGCCAGCAGCTTGGAGGGACTACGAGAGCAGTTCTTC	CASSLEGLREQFF
NA	NA	15	TRBV7-7	TRBJ2-2	TGTGCCAGCAGCTTAGGACAGGAGAACACCGGGGAGCTGTTTTTT	CASSLGQENTGELFF
NA	TRBD1	13	TRBV30	TRBJ1-2	TGTGCCTGCCCAGGGACAGGGGTGGGTGGCTACACCTTC	CACPGTGVGGYTF
NA	TRBD2	15	TRBV5-1	TRBJ2-1	TGCGCCAGCAGCTTGGAAACTAGCGGGGACAATGAGCAGTTCTTC	CASSLETSGDNEQFF
NA	NA	13	TRBV4-1	TRBJ1-4	TGCGCCAGCAGTCTAGGCCCCTATGAAAAACTGTTTTTT	CASSLGPYEKLFF
NA	NA	13	TRBV6-1	TRBJ2-7	TGTGCCGGTGCCGCAGGGGACTCCTACGAGCAGTACTTC	CAGAAGDSYEQYF
NA	NA	13	TRBV5-1	TRBJ1-4	TGCGCCAGCAGCTTGGAAGAGATCGGGAAACTGTTTTTT	CASSLEEIGKLFF
once	NA	15	TRBV28	TRBJ2-3	TGTGCCAGCAGCCCCTGGCGGGGATCCACAGATACGCAGTATTTT	CASSPWRGSTDTQYF
few	TRBD1	15	TRBV5-1	TRBJ1-4	TGCGCCAGCAGCTTCTGGACAGGGGGCAAGGAAAAACTGTTTTTT	CASSFWTGGKEKLFF
NA	TRBD1	13	TRBV7-9	TRBJ1-1	TGTGCCAGCAGATCCGGGACAGGGGAAGGAGCTTTCTTT	CASRSGTGEGAFF
NA	NA	13	TRBV7-8	TRBJ1-1	TGTGCCAGCAGCTTAGCGGTGCAGGGAGAAGCTTTCTTT	CASSLAVQGEAFF
NA	NA	14	TRBV30	TRBJ1-1	TGTGCCTGGAGTGAGGGCAGGGCGACCACTGAAGCTTTCTTT	CAWSEGRATTEAFF
NA	TRBD2	15	TRBV9	TRBJ2-7	TGTGCCAGCACCCCGGGAGCGGGGTTGGACTACGAGCAGTACTTC	CASTPGAGLDYEQYF
NA	NA	16	TRBV4-2	TRBJ2-2	TGTGCCAGCAGCCAAGTTGGCAGGGGACAAACCGGGGAGCTGTTTTTT	CASSQVGRGQTGELFF
NA	NA	12	TRBV6-1	TRBJ1-4	TGTGCCAGCACCGAGACTTATGAAAAACTGTTTTTT	CASTETYEKLFF
NA	TRBD1	13	TRBV7-3	TRBJ2-1	TGTGCCAGCAGCCGACAGGGGGCGGTTGAGCAGTTCTTC	CASSRQGAVEQFF
NA	TRBD1	14	TRBV6-5	TRBJ1-5	TGTGCCAGCAAAGCGGACAGGTTTCATCAGCCCCAGCATTTT	CASKADRFHQPQHF